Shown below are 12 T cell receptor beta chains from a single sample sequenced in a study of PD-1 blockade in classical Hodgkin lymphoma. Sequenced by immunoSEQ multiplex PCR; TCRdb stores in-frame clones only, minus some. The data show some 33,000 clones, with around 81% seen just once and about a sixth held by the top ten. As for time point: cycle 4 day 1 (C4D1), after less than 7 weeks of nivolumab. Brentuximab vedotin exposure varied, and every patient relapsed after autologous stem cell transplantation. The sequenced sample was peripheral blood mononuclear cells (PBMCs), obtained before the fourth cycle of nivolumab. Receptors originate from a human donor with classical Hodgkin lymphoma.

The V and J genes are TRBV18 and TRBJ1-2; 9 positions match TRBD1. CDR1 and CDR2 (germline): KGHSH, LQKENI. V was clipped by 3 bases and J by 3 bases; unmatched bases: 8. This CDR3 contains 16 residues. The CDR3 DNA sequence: TGTGCCAGCTCACCTTACAGGACAGGGGACGACTATGGCTACACCTTC. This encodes CASSPYRTGDDYGYTF.

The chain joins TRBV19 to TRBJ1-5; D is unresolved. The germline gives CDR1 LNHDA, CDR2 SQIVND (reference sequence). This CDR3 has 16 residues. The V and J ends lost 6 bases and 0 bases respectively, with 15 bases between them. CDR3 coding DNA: TGTGCCAGTAGCCGGGGAGGAACTTTTAGCAATCAGCCCCAGCATTTT. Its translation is CASSRGGTFSNQPQHF.

The CDR3, as DNA: TGTGCCAGCAGCGAGACATGGGGGGCTAGAGAGCAGTACGTC. Translating gives CASSETWGAREQYV. V gene TRBV7-8 combines with J gene TRBJ2-7; the D call may be TRBD1 or TRBD2 (6 bases each). CDR3 length equals 14 residues. Germline values: CDR1 SGHVS, CDR2 FQNEAQ. The V end was cut by 5 bases, the J end by 7 bases, with 18 bases between.

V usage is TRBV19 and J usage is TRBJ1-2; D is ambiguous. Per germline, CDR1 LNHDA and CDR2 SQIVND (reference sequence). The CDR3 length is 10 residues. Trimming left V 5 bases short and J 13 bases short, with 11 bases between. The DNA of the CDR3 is TGTGCCAGTAGTTCGTGGGTTCCCACCTTC. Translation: CASSSWVPTF.

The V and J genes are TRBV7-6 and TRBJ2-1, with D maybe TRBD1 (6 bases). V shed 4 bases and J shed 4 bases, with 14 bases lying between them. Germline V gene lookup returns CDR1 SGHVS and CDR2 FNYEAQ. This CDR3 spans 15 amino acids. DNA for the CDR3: TGTGCCAGCAGCTCGGGCGAGACAGGATACAATGAGCAGTTCTTC. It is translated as CASSSGETGYNEQFF.

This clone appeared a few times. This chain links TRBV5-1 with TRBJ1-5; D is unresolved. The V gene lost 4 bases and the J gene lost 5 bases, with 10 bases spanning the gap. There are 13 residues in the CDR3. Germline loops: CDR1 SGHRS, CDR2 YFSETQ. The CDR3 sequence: CASSQGPDQPQHF. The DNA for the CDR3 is TGCGCCAGCAGCCAAGGCCCCGATCAGCCCCAGCATTTT. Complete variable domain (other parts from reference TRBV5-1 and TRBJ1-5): KAGVTQTPRYLIKTRGQQVTLSCSPISGHRSVSWYQQTPGQGLQFLFEYFSETQRNKGNFPGRFSGRQFSNSRSEMNVSTLELGDSALYLCASSQGPDQPQHFGDGTRLSIL.

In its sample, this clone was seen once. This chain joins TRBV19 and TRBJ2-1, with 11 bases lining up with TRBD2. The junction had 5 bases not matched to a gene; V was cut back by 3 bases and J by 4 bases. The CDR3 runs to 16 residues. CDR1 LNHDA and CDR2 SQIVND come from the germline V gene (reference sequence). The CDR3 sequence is CASSITSGSLYNEQFF. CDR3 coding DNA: TGTGCCAGTAGTATCACTAGCGGGAGCCTTTACAATGAGCAGTTCTTC.

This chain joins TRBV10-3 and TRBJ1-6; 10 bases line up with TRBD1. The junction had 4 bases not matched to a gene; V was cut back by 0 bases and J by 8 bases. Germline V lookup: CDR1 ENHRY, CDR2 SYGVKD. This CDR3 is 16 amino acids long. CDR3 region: CAISESTGTGDSPLHF. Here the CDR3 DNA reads TGTGCCATCAGTGAGTCGACCGGGACAGGGGATTCACCCCTCCACTTT.

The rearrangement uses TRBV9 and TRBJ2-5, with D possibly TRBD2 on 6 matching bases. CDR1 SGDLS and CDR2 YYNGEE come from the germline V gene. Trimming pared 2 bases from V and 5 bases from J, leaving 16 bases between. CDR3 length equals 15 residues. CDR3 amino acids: CASSVASTSRETQYF. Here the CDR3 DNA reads TGTGCCAGCAGCGTCGCCTCGACTAGTCGCGAGACCCAGTACTTC.

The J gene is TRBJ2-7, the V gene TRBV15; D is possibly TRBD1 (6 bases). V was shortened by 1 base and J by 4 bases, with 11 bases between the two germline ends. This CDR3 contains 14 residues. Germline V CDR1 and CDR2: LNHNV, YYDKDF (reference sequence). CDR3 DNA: TGTGCCACCAGCAGAGGAGAAGGGACATACGAGCAGTACTTC. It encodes CATSRGEGTYEQYF.

CDR3 loop: CASSEPGEGTFAGNTIYF. As DNA, the CDR3 is TGTGCCAGCAGCGAACCAGGGGAGGGAACGTTTGCTGGAAACACCATATATTTT. V gene TRBV9 combines with J gene TRBJ1-3; TRBD1 might be the D (6 bases). This CDR3 comprises 18 residues. Trimming removed 3 bases from V and 2 bases from J, with 21 bases in between. Germline CDR1 and CDR2: SGDLS and YYNGEE. Based on the CDR3 plus reference TRBV9 and TRBJ1-3, the full variable domain is DSGVTQTPKHLITATGQRVTLRCSPRSGDLSVYWYQQSLDQGLQFLIQYYNGEERAKGNILERFSAQQFPDLHSELNLSSLELGDSALYFCASSEPGEGTFAGNTIYFGEGSWLTVV.

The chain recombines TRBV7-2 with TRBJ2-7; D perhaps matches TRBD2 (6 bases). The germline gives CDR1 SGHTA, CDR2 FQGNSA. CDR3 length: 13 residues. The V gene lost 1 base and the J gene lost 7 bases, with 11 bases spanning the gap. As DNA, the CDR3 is TGTGCCAGCAGCTTAGACCCCCGGGGGGAGCAGTACGTC. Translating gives CASSLDPRGEQYV.